A selection of T cell receptor beta chains follows, all from one sample in a study of shared clonotypes between healthy human individuals. Measured with immunoSEQ multiplex PCR; TCRdb has only the in-frame clones, and not every one. This sample has about 300,000 clones, with over 65% found just once. Sequencing was carried out using memory CD4+ T cells sorted from blood. Receptor source: a man aged 25 to 45 in good health. CDR3s include the opening cysteine and the closing phenylalanine or tryptophan. Each record gives: D gene, clone size, CDR3 length, V gene, J gene, CDR3 protein, CDR3 DNA. A D gene is named only where the DNA matches it firmly. The listing skips clone size in some rows; elsewhere it reads once, few, many or a size class.

D gene: -; clone size: once; CDR3 length: 13; V gene: TRBV5-6; J gene: TRBJ1-2; CDR3 protein: CASSLLRGEGYTF; CDR3 DNA: TGTGCCAGCAGCTTGCTCCGGGGCGAGGGCTACACCTTC
D gene: TRBD1; clone size: -; CDR3 length: 15; V gene: TRBV19; J gene: TRBJ1-3; CDR3 protein: CASSITGAWGNTIYF; CDR3 DNA: TGTGCCAGTAGTATAACAGGGGCGTGGGGAAACACCATATATTTT
D gene: TRBD2; clone size: -; CDR3 length: 16; V gene: TRBV10-3; J gene: TRBJ2-3; CDR3 protein: CASGLAGTGVTDTQYF; CDR3 DNA: TGTGCCTCAGGACTAGCGGGCACCGGGGTCACAGATACGCAGTATTTT
D gene: TRBD1; clone size: -; CDR3 length: 14; V gene: TRBV15; J gene: TRBJ1-5; CDR3 protein: CATSRSRGEQPQHF; CDR3 DNA: TGTGCCACCAGCAGGTCCAGGGGGGAGCAGCCCCAGCATTTT
D gene: -; clone size: -; CDR3 length: 13; V gene: TRBV29-1; J gene: TRBJ1-3; CDR3 protein: CSVEWRGRDTIYF; CDR3 DNA: TGCAGCGTTGAATGGCGGGGCAGGGACACCATATATTTT
D gene: -; clone size: -; CDR3 length: 13; V gene: TRBV19; J gene: TRBJ2-5; CDR3 protein: CASSPVGQETQYF; CDR3 DNA: TGTGCCAGTAGTCCTGTAGGACAAGAGACCCAGTACTTC
D gene: -; clone size: many; CDR3 length: 13; V gene: TRBV5-1; J gene: TRBJ2-7; CDR3 protein: CASSLEVSYEQYF; CDR3 DNA: TGCGCCAGCAGCTTGGAGGTCTCCTACGAGCAGTACTTC
D gene: -; clone size: -; CDR3 length: 13; V gene: TRBV5-5; J gene: TRBJ2-5; CDR3 protein: CASSSGLTETQYF; CDR3 DNA: TGTGCCAGCAGCTCGGGGTTAACGGAGACCCAGTACTTC
D gene: TRBD1; clone size: -; CDR3 length: 16; V gene: TRBV28; J gene: TRBJ1-4; CDR3 protein: CASSSPRQGMGEKLFF; CDR3 DNA: TGTGCCAGCAGTTCCCCTAGACAGGGGATGGGGGAAAAACTGTTTTTT
D gene: -; clone size: -; CDR3 length: 14; V gene: TRBV9; J gene: TRBJ1-5; CDR3 protein: CASSPAGSNQPQHF; CDR3 DNA: TGTGCCAGCAGCCCGGCGGGTAGCAATCAGCCCCAGCATTTT
D gene: -; clone size: -; CDR3 length: 13; V gene: TRBV27; J gene: TRBJ2-7; CDR3 protein: CASSFSTGSEQYF; CDR3 DNA: TGTGCCAGCAGTTTCTCTACAGGGTCCGAGCAGTACTTC
D gene: TRBD2; clone size: -; CDR3 length: 15; V gene: TRBV28; J gene: TRBJ2-3; CDR3 protein: CASSLTSGRIDTQYF; CDR3 DNA: TGTGCCAGCAGTTTAACTAGCGGGAGAATAGATACGCAGTATTTT
D gene: -; clone size: few; CDR3 length: 14; V gene: TRBV11-2; J gene: TRBJ1-5; CDR3 protein: CASSLNPGNQPQHF; CDR3 DNA: TGTGCCAGCAGCTTAAACCCAGGGAATCAGCCCCAGCATTTT
D gene: TRBD2; clone size: -; CDR3 length: 14; V gene: TRBV11-2; J gene: TRBJ2-3; CDR3 protein: CASSLSGRSDTQYF; CDR3 DNA: TGTGCCAGCAGCTTAAGCGGGAGGTCGGATACGCAGTATTTT
D gene: -; clone size: -; CDR3 length: 13; V gene: TRBV18; J gene: TRBJ2-7; CDR3 protein: CASSPTVDYEQYF; CDR3 DNA: TGTGCCAGCTCACCAACCGTCGACTACGAGCAGTACTTC
D gene: -; clone size: few; CDR3 length: 17; V gene: TRBV4-1; J gene: TRBJ1-2; CDR3 protein: CASSQASTGGQGYGYTF; CDR3 DNA: TGCGCCAGCAGCCAAGCCAGCACGGGGGGCCAGGGCTATGGCTACACCTTC
D gene: -; clone size: -; CDR3 length: 15; V gene: TRBV9; J gene: TRBJ2-1; CDR3 protein: CASSVGVDSYNEQFF; CDR3 DNA: TGTGCCAGCAGCGTAGGTGTGGACTCCTACAATGAGCAGTTCTTC
D gene: -; clone size: few; CDR3 length: 12; V gene: TRBV10-1; J gene: TRBJ1-1; CDR3 protein: CASSDANTEAFF; CDR3 DNA: TGCGCCAGCAGTGACGCGAACACTGAAGCTTTCTTT
D gene: -; clone size: -; CDR3 length: 12; V gene: TRBV15; J gene: TRBJ2-7; CDR3 protein: CATSRDTYEQYF; CDR3 DNA: TGTGCCACCAGCAGAGATACCTACGAGCAGTACTTC
D gene: -; clone size: few; CDR3 length: 15; V gene: TRBV5-1; J gene: TRBJ2-6; CDR3 protein: CASSAENSGANVLTF; CDR3 DNA: TGCGCCAGCAGCGCTGAAAATTCTGGGGCCAACGTCCTGACTTTC
D gene: -; clone size: -; CDR3 length: 14; V gene: TRBV5-1; J gene: TRBJ1-3; CDR3 protein: CASEDSRSGNTIYF; CDR3 DNA: TGCGCCAGCGAGGACTCCCGCTCTGGAAACACCATATATTTT
D gene: -; clone size: -; CDR3 length: 14; V gene: TRBV19; J gene: TRBJ2-3; CDR3 protein: CASSGSSGTDTQYF; CDR3 DNA: TGTGCCAGTAGTGGTTCTAGCGGCACAGATACGCAGTATTTT
D gene: TRBD2; clone size: -; CDR3 length: 14; V gene: TRBV11-2; J gene: TRBJ2-1; CDR3 protein: CASSLDQLAEQQFF; CDR3 DNA: TGTGCCAGCAGCTTAGATCAGCTAGCGGAACAACAGTTCTTC
D gene: -; clone size: -; CDR3 length: 14; V gene: TRBV6-6; J gene: TRBJ1-5; CDR3 protein: CASSRGIAYQPQHF; CDR3 DNA: TGTGCCAGCAGCCGTGGTATAGCATATCAGCCCCAGCATTTT
D gene: -; clone size: -; CDR3 length: 15; V gene: TRBV28; J gene: TRBJ2-7; CDR3 protein: CASRVPGVNWYEQYF; CDR3 DNA: TGTGCCAGCAGGGTCCCCGGGGTGAATTGGTACGAGCAGTACTTC
D gene: TRBD2; clone size: many; CDR3 length: 17; V gene: TRBV4-1; J gene: TRBJ2-7; CDR3 protein: CASSLTTSGRDGDEQYF; CDR3 DNA: TGCGCCAGCAGCCTCACGACTAGCGGGAGGGATGGTGACGAGCAGTACTTC
D gene: -; clone size: -; CDR3 length: 14; V gene: TRBV10-1; J gene: TRBJ1-1; CDR3 protein: CASNAGGNYTEAFF; CDR3 DNA: TGCGCCAGCAACGCAGGTGGGAATTACACTGAAGCTTTCTTT
D gene: -; clone size: -; CDR3 length: 16; V gene: TRBV6-6; J gene: TRBJ1-2; CDR3 protein: CASGRGTGMGFDGYTF; CDR3 DNA: TGTGCCAGCGGTCGCGGAACTGGTATGGGGTTCGATGGCTACACCTTC